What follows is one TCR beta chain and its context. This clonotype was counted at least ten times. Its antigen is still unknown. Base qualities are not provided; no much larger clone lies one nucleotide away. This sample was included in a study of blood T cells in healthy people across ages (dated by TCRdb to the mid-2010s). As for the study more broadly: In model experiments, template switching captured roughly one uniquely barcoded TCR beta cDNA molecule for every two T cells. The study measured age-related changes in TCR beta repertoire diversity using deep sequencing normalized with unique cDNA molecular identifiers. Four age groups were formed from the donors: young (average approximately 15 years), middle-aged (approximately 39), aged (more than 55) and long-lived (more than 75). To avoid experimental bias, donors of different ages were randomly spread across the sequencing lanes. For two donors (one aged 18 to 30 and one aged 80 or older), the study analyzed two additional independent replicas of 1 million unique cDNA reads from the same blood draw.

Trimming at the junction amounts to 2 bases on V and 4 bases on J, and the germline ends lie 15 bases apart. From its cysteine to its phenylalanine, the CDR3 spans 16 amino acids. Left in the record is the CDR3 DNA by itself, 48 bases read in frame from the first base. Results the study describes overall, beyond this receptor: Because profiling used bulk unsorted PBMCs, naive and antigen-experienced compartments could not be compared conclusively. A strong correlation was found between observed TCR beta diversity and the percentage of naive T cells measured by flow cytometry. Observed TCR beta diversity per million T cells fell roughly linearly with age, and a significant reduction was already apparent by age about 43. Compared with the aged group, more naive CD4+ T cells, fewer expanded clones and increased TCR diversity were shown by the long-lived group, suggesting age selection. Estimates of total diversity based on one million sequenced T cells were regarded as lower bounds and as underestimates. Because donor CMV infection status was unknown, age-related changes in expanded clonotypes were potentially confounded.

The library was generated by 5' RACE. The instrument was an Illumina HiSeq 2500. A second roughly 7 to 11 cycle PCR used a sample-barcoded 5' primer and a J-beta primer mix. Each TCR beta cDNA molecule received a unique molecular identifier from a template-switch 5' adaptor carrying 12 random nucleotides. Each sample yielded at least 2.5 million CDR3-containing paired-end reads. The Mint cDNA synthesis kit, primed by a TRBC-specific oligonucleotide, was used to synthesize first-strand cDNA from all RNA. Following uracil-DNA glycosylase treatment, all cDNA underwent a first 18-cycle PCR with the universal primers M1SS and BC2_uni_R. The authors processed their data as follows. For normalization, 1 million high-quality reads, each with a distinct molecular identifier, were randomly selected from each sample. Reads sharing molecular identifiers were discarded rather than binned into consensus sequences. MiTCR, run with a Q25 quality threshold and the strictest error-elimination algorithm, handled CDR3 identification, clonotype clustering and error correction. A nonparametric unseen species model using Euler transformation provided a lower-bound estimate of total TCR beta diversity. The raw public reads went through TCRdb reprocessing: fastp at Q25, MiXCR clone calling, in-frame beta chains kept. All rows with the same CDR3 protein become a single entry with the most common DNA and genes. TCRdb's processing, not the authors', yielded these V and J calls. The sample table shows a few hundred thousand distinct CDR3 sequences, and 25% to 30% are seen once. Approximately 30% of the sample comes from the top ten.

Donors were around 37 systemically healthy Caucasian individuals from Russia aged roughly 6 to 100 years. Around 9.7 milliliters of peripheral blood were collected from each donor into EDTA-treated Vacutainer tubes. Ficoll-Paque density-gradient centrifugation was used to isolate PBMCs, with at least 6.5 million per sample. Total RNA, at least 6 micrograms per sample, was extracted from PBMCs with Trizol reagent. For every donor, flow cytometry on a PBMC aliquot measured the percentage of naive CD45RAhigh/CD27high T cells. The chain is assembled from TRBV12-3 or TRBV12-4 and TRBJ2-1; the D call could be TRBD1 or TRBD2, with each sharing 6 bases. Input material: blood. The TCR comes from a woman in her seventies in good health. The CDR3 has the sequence CASSLSSGGQYNEQFF. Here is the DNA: TGTGCCAGCAGTTTATCCTCCGGGGGACAATACAATGAGCAGTTCTTC.